Listed below are T cell receptor beta chains from one sample, sequenced in a study of cytomegalovirus exposure and HLA in healthy donors. The repertoire was sequenced with immunoSEQ multiplex PCR; TCRdb's copy has only in-frame clones and lacks some. The table lists about 120,000 clones, 83% of them singletons. Sequenced material: PBMCs. Source of these receptors: a man in his late teens or twenties in good health and CMV-seropositive. The CDR3 runs from the conserved cysteine through the conserved F or W. Each record gives: V gene, clone size, J gene, D gene, CDR3 DNA, CDR3 protein. The D gene is left open where the match is weak. Size is stated for part of the rows, as once, few or many counts, or as a class when the clone is expanded.

v_gene: TRBV20-1; abundance: .; j_gene: TRBJ2-7; d_gene: .; CDR3nt: TGCAGTGCTAGACAGGGCAACGAGCAGTACTTC; CDR3aa: CSARQGNEQYF
v_gene: TRBV6-5; abundance: few; j_gene: TRBJ2-7; d_gene: TRBD2; CDR3nt: TGTGCCAGCATGACGGGACTAGCGGGCTACGAGCAGTACTTC; CDR3aa: CASMTGLAGYEQYF
v_gene: TRBV10-2; abundance: once; j_gene: TRBJ2-7; d_gene: TRBD2; CDR3nt: TGCGCCAGCAGGACTAGCGGGGGGGCAGGCGAGCAGTACTTC; CDR3aa: CASRTSGGAGEQYF
v_gene: TRBV5-8; abundance: .; j_gene: TRBJ2-1; d_gene: .; CDR3nt: TGTGCCAGCAGCAAGGAACTACAGGACGAGCAGTTCTTC; CDR3aa: CASSKELQDEQFF
v_gene: TRBV7-3; abundance: .; j_gene: TRBJ2-2; d_gene: .; CDR3nt: TGTGCCAGCAGCATCGAGCAGGGAACCTTGCTGTTTTTT; CDR3aa: CASSIEQGTLLFF
v_gene: TRBV6-6; abundance: once; j_gene: TRBJ1-5; d_gene: TRBD1; CDR3nt: TGTGCCAGCAGTACGGCGGGACAGGGCAATCAGCCCCAGCATTTT; CDR3aa: CASSTAGQGNQPQHF
v_gene: TRBV5-4; abundance: .; j_gene: TRBJ2-5; d_gene: TRBD2; CDR3nt: TGTGCCAGCAGCCCGGACACTAGCGGGGGGGCCATGGGGGAGACCCAGTACTTC; CDR3aa: CASSPDTSGGAMGETQYF
v_gene: TRBV10-2; abundance: .; j_gene: TRBJ1-2; d_gene: .; CDR3nt: TGCGCCAGCAGTGAGTCGGCAGGACCGGGATATGGCTACACCTTC; CDR3aa: CASSESAGPGYGYTF
v_gene: TRBV28; abundance: .; j_gene: TRBJ1-3; d_gene: TRBD1; CDR3nt: TGTGCCAGCAGTTTACCTCGGGACAGTGGAAACACCATATATTTT; CDR3aa: CASSLPRDSGNTIYF
v_gene: TRBV27; abundance: .; j_gene: TRBJ1-1; d_gene: TRBD1; CDR3nt: TGTGCCAGCAGTACACTATACAGGGGCCCTAACACTGAAGCTTTCTTT; CDR3aa: CASSTLYRGPNTEAFF
v_gene: TRBV5-1; abundance: .; j_gene: TRBJ2-7; d_gene: .; CDR3nt: TGCGCCAGCAGCTTGGTGTGGGGCGACTACGAGCAGTACTTC; CDR3aa: CASSLVWGDYEQYF
v_gene: TRBV29-1; abundance: .; j_gene: TRBJ1-1; d_gene: .; CDR3nt: TGCAGCGTTGTATGGGGGGACACTGAAGCTTTCTTT; CDR3aa: CSVVWGDTEAFF
v_gene: TRBV6-6; abundance: .; j_gene: TRBJ1-6; d_gene: TRBD1; CDR3nt: TGTGCCAGCAGACAGGATGCCGGGACAGTTAATTCACCCCTCCACTTT; CDR3aa: CASRQDAGTVNSPLHF
v_gene: TRBV7-9; abundance: once; j_gene: TRBJ2-5; d_gene: .; CDR3nt: TGTGCCAGCAGCTTAGCACAGCAGTACCAAGAGACCCAGTACTTC; CDR3aa: CASSLAQQYQETQYF